These 12 T cell receptor beta chains originate from one sample sequenced in a study of blood T cell repertoires in COVID-19. Sequencing used immunoSEQ multiplex PCR; TCRdb keeps in-frame clones, though not all of them. The sample yields approximately 670,000 clones, around 89% seen once. The sequencing input was peripheral blood. Receptor source: a woman in her late teens or twenties with acute or convalescent COVID-19.

The chain links TRBV5-6 to TRBJ1-6, with 9 bases identical to TRBD1. The J segment lost 10 bases and the V segment lost 3 bases, leaving 5 bases of the junction unmatched. The CDR3 is 14 amino acids. CDR1 and CDR2 from the germline V gene are SGHDT and YYEEEE. CDR3 sequence: CASSYGQGNSPLHF. CDR3 DNA sequence: TGTGCCAGCAGCTACGGACAGGGGAACTCACCCCTCCACTTT.

The CDR3 protein is CASRPRGEETQYF. CDR3 coding DNA: TGTGCCAGCAGGCCCCGGGGGGAAGAGACCCAGTACTTC. The chain carries TRBV28 and TRBJ2-5; TRBD2 matches 7 bases. V lost 6 bases to trimming and J lost 3 bases; unmatched junction nucleotides: 4. This CDR3 region has 13 residues. CDR1 is MDHEN and CDR2 is SYDVKM in the germline V gene.

The CDR3 DNA is TGCGCCAGCAGCTTACGCCGGGACAGCGTGTCTGGGGCCAACGTCCTGACTTTC. Its translation is CASSLRRDSVSGANVLTF. The chain employs TRBV5-1 and TRBJ2-6; 7 nucleotides line up with TRBD1. Germline CDR1 is SGHRS and CDR2 is YFSETQ. The CDR3 spans 18 residues. Losses at the gene ends were 2 bases for V and 1 base for J; bases not matched to a gene: 9.

This clone has just one count. The chain recombines TRBV9 with TRBJ2-7, with 8 nucleotides matching TRBD1. This CDR3 spans 15 amino acids. The V gene's germline CDR1 is SGDLS and CDR2 YYNGEE. The J segment lost 3 bases and the V segment lost 1 base, leaving 6 bases of the junction unmatched. Here the CDR3 DNA reads TGTGCCAGCAGCGTACAGGGGGCTCCCCTCTACGAGCAGTACTTC. It encodes CASSVQGAPLYEQYF.

J is TRBJ1-1 and V is TRBV7-9; no clear D. The germline V gene encodes CDR1 SEHNR and CDR2 FQNEAQ (reference sequence). The V gene lost 5 bases and the J gene lost 3 bases, with 13 bases spanning the gap. CDR3 length equals 14 residues. In DNA form, the CDR3 reads TGTGCCAGCAGCATACTTATACGGGACACTGAAGCTTTCTTT. Encoded protein: CASSILIRDTEAFF.

This chain links TRBV7-2 with TRBJ2-3; D possibly corresponds to TRBD2 (7 bases). The V and J ends lost 1 base and 4 bases respectively, with 21 bases between them. The length of the CDR3 is 18 residues. Germline values: CDR1 SGHTA, CDR2 FQGNSA. The CDR3 loop is CASSLDGMGGGVPDTQYF. Written as DNA, the CDR3 is TGTGCCAGCAGCTTAGATGGTATGGGGGGGGGCGTCCCAGATACGCAGTATTTT.

The chain uses TRBV6-5 and TRBJ1-5, with D possibly matching TRBD1 (6 bases). The V end lost 6 bases, the J end lost 6 bases, and 12 bases lay between the germline ends. The CDR3 contains 13 residues. Germline loops: CDR1 MNHEY, CDR2 SVGAGI. CDR3 nucleotides: TGTGCCAGCAGAACAGGGCGAGGTCAGCCCCAGCATTTT. It translates to CASRTGRGQPQHF.

V and J are TRBV4-1 and TRBJ2-1, with TRBD2 matching over 10 bases. V trimming: 0 bases; J trimming: 10 bases; junction bases outside the gene matches: 6. CDR1 is MGHRA and CDR2 is YSYEKL in the germline V gene. CDR3 length equals 15 residues. The CDR3 DNA reads TGCGCCAGCAGCCAAGAGGCTAGCGGGGGCCCAGAGCAGTTCTTC. Amino acids: CASSQEASGGPEQFF.

The chain links TRBV7-9 to TRBJ2-5; 11 positions agree with TRBD1. Trimming at V came to 4 bases and at J to 7 bases, leaving 5 bases not matched to a gene. Germline CDR1 SEHNR, CDR2 FQNEAQ (reference sequence). The CDR3 is 14 residues long. The CDR3 protein is CASSWGQGGWTQYF. The DNA for the CDR3 is TGTGCCAGCAGCTGGGGACAGGGGGGTTGGACCCAGTACTTC.

Concerning this clone itself: In the same sample, other DNA sequences code for this CDR3. The CDR3 sequence: CASSQSDYGYTF. CDR3 coding DNA: TGTGCCAGCAGCCAGTCAGACTATGGCTACACCTTC. J is TRBJ1-2 and V is TRBV3-1 (or the pseudogene TRBV3-2), with unresolved D. The CDR3 extends over 12 amino acids. CDR1 and CDR2 (germline): LGHDT, YNNKEL (reference sequence). V lost 3 bases to trimming and J lost 3 bases, with 5 bases between them.

The chain recombines TRBV7-9 with TRBJ1-1, with 7 bases matching TRBD1. This CDR3 region has 14 residues. Looked up from germline, CDR1 is SEHNR and CDR2 is FQNEAQ (reference sequence). Unmatched junction bases numbered 6, after V lost 7 bases and J lost 1 base. In DNA, the CDR3 is TGTGCCAGCAAGGGGACAGATAAGAACACTGAAGCTTTCTTT. Its translation is CASKGTDKNTEAFF.

This sequence joins TRBV9 and TRBJ1-4, with TRBD1 as a possible D gene (6 bases). This CDR3 region has 16 residues. Germline CDR1 is SGDLS and CDR2 is YYNGEE. Deletions cut 0 bases from V and 6 bases from J, with 15 bases between. CDR3 protein: CASSVEPTGWDEKLFF. CDR3 nucleotides: TGTGCCAGCAGCGTAGAGCCTACAGGGTGGGATGAAAAACTGTTTTTT.